This T cell receptor (beta chain) was captured in a study of blood T cell repertoires in COVID-19. Study in general: Sites in the United States, Italy and Spain provided acute and convalescent COVID-19 samples. The cDNA or gDNA used as material had been derived from T cells, B-cell-depleted T cells, or PBMCs.

Original analysis: It was from reference gene primer amplification that nucleated cell counts were estimated. The table came from immunoSEQ multiplex PCR; TCRdb's copy has only in-frame clones and leaves some out. Clonal size and the V and J genes are those of that table, whereas D and trimming came from the DNA. The sample has approximately 150,000 clones; about 81% are singletons. Trimming removed 8 bases from V and 1 base from J, with 8 bases in between. The CDR3 spans 12 residues. Germline CDR1 and CDR2: SNHLY and FYNNEI. The origin of this receptor is a man between 60 and 75 years old with active or convalescent COVID-19. This chain joins TRBV2 and TRBJ1-1; D ambiguous. Input material: peripheral blood. The CDR3 sequence is CASSYGNTEAFF. CDR3 nucleotides: TGTGCCAGCTCGTACGGGAACACTGAAGCTTTCTTT.